This T cell receptor beta chain is drawn from a study of CD8 T cells in Susac syndrome. An amount of RNA that ranged from 0.5 to 1 ug was reverse transcribed with random hexamers. An immunoSEQ multiplex PCR generated amplified TCR beta CDR3 products spanning 54 Vbeta and 13 Jbeta. TCRdb reanalysed the immunoSEQ multiplex PCR reads using MiXCR and keeps one entry per CDR3 protein. The table includes tens of thousands of distinct CDR3 sequences, roughly 94% detected once. Trimming pared 2 bases from V and 4 bases from J, leaving 17 bases between. The CDR3 contains 15 residues. Looked up from germline, CDR1 is DFQATT and CDR2 is SNEGSKA (reference sequence).

The TCR comes from a human donor with Susac syndrome. The gene calls are TRBV20-1 and TRBJ1-1; no clear D. The material sequenced was CD8+ T cells from PBMCs. CDR3 sequence: CSARTAPLRVTEAFF. The CDR3, as DNA: TGCAGTGCTAGAACAGCTCCTCTGAGGGTCACTGAAGCTTTCTTT.